The following is a T cell receptor (beta chain) sequence with its context. The data were taken from a study of blood T cell repertoires in COVID-19. Study summary: PBMCs, B-cell-depleted T cells, or T cells were the source of the cDNA or gDNA that made up the material.

Germline V CDR1 and CDR2: SEHNR, FQNEAQ (reference sequence). The ends were cut back, 5 bases at V and 2 bases at J, with 12 bases in the middle. The CDR3 contains 15 residues. Original data processing: Reference gene primers were amplified, and this amplification served to estimate nucleated cell counts. The table came from immunoSEQ multiplex PCR; TCRdb's copy has only in-frame clones and leaves some out. That table furnishes V, J and clone size, whereas the DNA furnished D and trimming. The sample yields about 170,000 clones, 90% seen once. The sequence was obtained from a man aged 50-60 years with acute or convalescent COVID-19. The material sequenced was peripheral blood. V usage is TRBV7-9 and J usage is TRBJ2-2; TRBD2 might be the D (6 bases). DNA of the CDR3: TGTGCCAGCAGCCTGCGACTAGATAACACCGGGGAGCTGTTTTTT. Its protein is CASSLRLDNTGELFF. The variable domain in full, completed from reference TRBV7-9 and TRBJ2-2, reads DTGVSQNPRHKITKRGQNVTFRCDPISEHNRLYWYRQTLGQGPEFLTYFQNEAQLEKSRLLSDRFSAERPKGSFSTLEIQRTEQGDSAMYLCASSLRLDNTGELFFGEGSRLTVL.